Presented here are 30 T cell receptor beta chains from one specimen sequenced in a study of blood T cell repertoires in COVID-19. Profiling relied on immunoSEQ multiplex PCR, and the TCRdb table lists in-frame clones only, not all of them. The sample carries some 160,000 clones, about 85% recorded once. Input material: peripheral blood. All receptors derive from a woman of 80 years or more with COVID-19, enrolled during active disease.

This clone was seen only once. This same CDR3 is encoded by further DNA sequences in the sample. This rearrangement joins TRBV3-1 (or the pseudogene TRBV3-2) to TRBJ2-1, with 14 positions matching TRBD2. The CDR3 is 16 residues long. Unmatched junction bases numbered 4, after V lost 3 bases and J lost 6 bases. Germline CDR1 LGHDT, CDR2 YNNKEL (reference sequence). The CDR3 sequence: CASSQAGTSGSNEQFF. The DNA for the CDR3 is TGTGCCAGCAGCCAGGCCGGGACTAGCGGGAGCAATGAGCAGTTCTTC.

The chain employs TRBV5-8 and TRBJ2-7; 8 nucleotides agree with TRBD1. The CDR3 spans 13 residues. Germline CDR1 SGHTS, CDR2 YDEGEE. The V and J ends lost 1 base and 4 bases, in that order; junction bases with no gene match: 1. In nucleotides, the CDR3 is TGTGCCAGCAGCTTGACAGGGGGTTACGAGCAGTACTTC. Its translation is CASSLTGGYEQYF.

The chain recombines TRBV5-1 with TRBJ1-1; TRBD1 is a possible D gene (5 bases). V shed 4 bases and J shed 5 bases, with 12 bases lying between them. The CDR3 extends over 13 amino acids. Germline V gene data show CDR1 as SGHRS and CDR2 as YFSETQ. This CDR3 is CASSLDGGTEAFF. As DNA, the CDR3 is TGCGCCAGCAGCCTTGACGGGGGGACTGAAGCTTTCTTT.

This chain uses TRBV19 with TRBJ1-2, with unresolved D. The germline V gene has CDR1 LNHDA and CDR2 SQIVND (reference sequence). V dropped 5 bases and J dropped 2 bases, with 15 bases sitting between them. This CDR3 has 15 residues. Here the CDR3 reads CASSEDFDLNYGYTF. CDR3 in DNA: TGTGCCAGTAGTGAGGACTTCGACTTAAACTATGGCTACACCTTC.

V is TRBV5-1 and J is TRBJ1-5; 7 bases fit TRBD1. Germline lookup yields CDR1 SGHRS and CDR2 YFSETQ. The V and J ends lost 0 bases and 6 bases, in that order; junction bases with no gene match: 6. The CDR3 totals 15 residues. The CDR3 loop is CASSLDRGDGQPQHF. Written as DNA, the CDR3 is TGCGCCAGCAGCTTGGACAGGGGTGATGGTCAGCCCCAGCATTTT.

The rearrangement joins TRBV6-1 to TRBJ2-3; the D gene is possibly TRBD1 (6 bases). This CDR3 is 16 amino acids long. Germline V gives CDR1 MNHNS, CDR2 SASEGT. V lost 3 bases to trimming and J lost 0 bases, with 13 bases between them. For the CDR3, the DNA is TGTGCCAGCAGTGACCTACAGGGATCTAGCACAGATACGCAGTATTTT. This sequence encodes CASSDLQGSSTDTQYF.

This clone was observed a single time. The CDR3 DNA reads as TGTGCCAGCAGTCCCCCCATAGACAGGAAGAACACTGAAGCTTTCTTT. The encoded protein is CASSPPIDRKNTEAFF. The chain is built from TRBV27 and TRBJ1-1, with a tentative D call TRBD1 (6 bases). V lost 5 bases and J 1 base, leaving 17 bases between the germline ends. CDR1 is MNHEY and CDR2 is SMNVEV in the germline V gene (reference sequence). This CDR3 has 16 amino acids.

This chain uses TRBV2 with TRBJ1-2; D gene unclear. CDR1 is SNHLY and CDR2 is FYNNEI in the germline V gene. The CDR3 consists of 11 residues. V was pared by 7 bases and J by 1 base, with 4 bases between. CDR3 coding DNA: TGTGCCAGCACAGATAACTATGGCTACACCTTC. Residues: CASTDNYGYTF.

The chain links TRBV29-1 to TRBJ2-3, with 8 bases aligning to TRBD1. With V trimmed by 4 bases and J by 3 bases, 3 bases remained unmatched. The CDR3 extends over 13 amino acids. The germline V gene encodes CDR1 SQVTM and CDR2 ANQGSEA. The CDR3 region has the DNA TGCAGCGTTGGACAGGGGCAGACAGATACGCAGTATTTT. It translates to CSVGQGQTDTQYF.

The chain has TRBV18 and TRBJ1-1; weak D call: TRBD1 (5 bases). The V gene's germline CDR1 is KGHSH and CDR2 LQKENI. V was shortened by 3 bases and J by 0 bases, with 17 bases between the two germline ends. The CDR3 runs to 17 residues. The CDR3 protein is CASSPTVYAGLNTEAFF. As DNA, the CDR3 is TGTGCCAGCTCACCTACAGTGTATGCGGGGCTGAACACTGAAGCTTTCTTT.

This clone was detected only a few times. The chain recombines TRBV5-1 with TRBJ1-1; the match to TRBD1 covers 8 bases. The CDR3 has 13 residues. With V trimmed by 5 bases and J by 4 bases, 4 bases remained unmatched. Germline CDR1 is SGHRS and CDR2 is YFSETQ. The CDR3 here is CASSSGGPTEAFF. For the CDR3, the DNA is TGCGCCAGCAGTTCAGGGGGCCCCACTGAAGCTTTCTTT.

A single count supports this clone. The chain joins TRBV19 to TRBJ1-6, with TRBD1 as a possible D gene (5 bases). V was pared by 10 bases and J by 9 bases, with 16 bases between. The CDR3 spans 13 residues. Per germline, CDR1 LNHDA and CDR2 SQIVND (reference sequence). The CDR3 coding sequence is TGTGCCATCCGGGACCGCGGGGGTTCACCCCTCCACTTT. Its protein is CAIRDRGGSPLHF.

The genes are TRBV19 and TRBJ1-5; D perhaps matches TRBD1 (6 bases). The CDR3 has 18 amino acids. Deletions cut 3 bases from V and 2 bases from J, with 20 bases between. Germline V CDR1 and CDR2: LNHDA, SQIVND (reference sequence). CDR3 region: CASSMWGLGRGGNQPQHF. The CDR3 nucleotides are TGTGCCAGTAGTATGTGGGGGCTGGGGCGTGGGGGCAATCAGCCCCAGCATTTT. Filled out from reference TRBV19 and TRBJ1-5, the complete variable domain reads DGGITQSPKYLFRKEGQNVTLSCEQNLNHDAMYWYRQDPGQGLRLIYYSQIVNDFQKGDIAEGYSVSREKKESFPLTVTSAQKNPTAFYLCASSMWGLGRGGNQPQHFGDGTRLSIL.

The chain is built from TRBV6-5 and TRBJ1-1; TRBD1 matches at 7 bases. The CDR3 runs to 12 residues. With V trimmed by 0 bases and J by 10 bases, 2 bases remained unmatched. The germline V gene has CDR1 MNHEY and CDR2 SVGAGI. CDR3 amino acids: CASSYSGGAAFF. In DNA form, the CDR3 reads TGTGCCAGCAGTTACTCAGGGGGCGCAGCTTTCTTT.

This chain links TRBV28 with TRBJ2-1; D gene ambiguous. This CDR3 contains 13 residues. The V gene lost 4 bases and the J gene lost 6 bases, with 10 bases spanning the gap. Germline V gene data show CDR1 as MDHEN and CDR2 as SYDVKM. The CDR3 loop reads CASSWISGNEQFF. CDR3 bases: TGTGCCAGCAGTTGGATATCGGGCAATGAGCAGTTCTTC.

This sequence joins TRBV19 and TRBJ1-5, with D possibly matching TRBD1 (5 bases). Germline CDR1 reads LNHDA; CDR2 reads SQIVND (reference sequence). The CDR3 runs to 13 residues. V lost 5 bases and J lost 8, with 13 bases in between. CDR3 coding DNA: TGTGCCAGTAGTCGGGGACCGGGGGAGCCCCAGCATTTT. Its translation is CASSRGPGEPQHF.

The rearrangement joins TRBV7-9 to TRBJ1-4, with 7 bases that match TRBD1. V was clipped by 6 bases and J by 5 bases; unmatched bases: 3. This CDR3 has 13 residues. Looked up from germline, CDR1 is SEHNR and CDR2 is FQNEAQ (reference sequence). This chain's CDR3 is CASRRGGNEKLFF. Here the CDR3 DNA reads TGTGCCAGCAGGAGAGGGGGCAATGAAAAACTGTTTTTT.

The J gene is TRBJ2-1, the V gene TRBV6-5, with a possible D match to TRBD1 (6 bases). The ends were cut back, 4 bases at V and 5 bases at J, with 12 bases in the middle. From germline, CDR1 is MNHEY and CDR2 SVGAGI. The CDR3 runs 14 residues. The CDR3 reads CASSSTDSDNEQFF. The DNA for the CDR3 is TGTGCCAGCAGTTCTACGGACAGCGACAATGAGCAGTTCTTC.

This sequence joins TRBV4-1 and TRBJ2-3; D may be TRBD2 (7 bases). The CDR3 consists of 17 residues. Deletions cut 1 base from V and 0 bases from J, with 14 bases between. The germline V gene has CDR1 MGHRA and CDR2 YSYEKL. The CDR3 DNA reads TGCGCCAGCAGCCAAGCGGGGGGCGACAGAAGCACAGATACGCAGTATTTT. Its translation: CASSQAGGDRSTDTQYF.

The gene calls are TRBV15 and TRBJ1-3; TRBD1 might be the D (5 bases). The CDR3 covers 15 residues. Trimming shortened V by 0 bases and J by 0 bases, and 6 bases separated the two germline ends. Germline CDR1 is LNHNV and CDR2 is YYDKDF (reference sequence). The CDR3 DNA reads TGTGCCACCAGCAGAGACAGGGTCTCTGGAAACACCATATATTTT. This sequence encodes CATSRDRVSGNTIYF.

The chain carries TRBV12-3 or TRBV12-4 and TRBJ1-5, with 9 bases fitting TRBD1. V was clipped by 8 bases and J by 6 bases; unmatched bases: 5. The CDR3 spans 13 residues. CDR3 loop: CASGDRAGQPQHF. The CDR3, as DNA: TGTGCCAGCGGGGACAGGGCCGGTCAGCCCCAGCATTTT.

This chain uses TRBV28 with TRBJ1-1, with a possible D match to TRBD1 (6 bases). From germline, CDR1 is MDHEN and CDR2 SYDVKM. V dropped 6 bases and J dropped 3 bases, with 23 bases sitting between them. This CDR3 is built from 17 residues. For the CDR3, the DNA is TGTGCCAGCAGGTCCCTCGGGACACCCTGGGGTCACACTGAAGCTTTCTTT. Translating it yields CASRSLGTPWGHTEAFF.

This chain uses TRBV19 with TRBJ1-1, with unresolved D. The CDR3 consists of 12 residues. The V end lost 4 bases, the J end lost 3 bases, and 6 bases lay between the germline ends. Looked up from germline, CDR1 is LNHDA and CDR2 is SQIVND (reference sequence). The CDR3 DNA is TGTGCCAGTAGTAACCGGGACACTGAAGCTTTCTTT. It encodes CASSNRDTEAFF.

This rearrangement joins TRBV5-1 to TRBJ2-2, with 7 bases fitting TRBD2. CDR3 length: 15 residues. J gave up 3 bases and V 0 bases, and 2 bases lay outside the gene matches. Germline values: CDR1 SGHRS, CDR2 YFSETQ. CDR3 region: CASSLVGGDTGELFF. The CDR3 DNA reads TGCGCCAGCAGCTTGGTGGGAGGGGACACCGGGGAGCTGTTTTTT. Full variable domain (missing parts from reference TRBV5-1 and TRBJ2-2): KAGVTQTPRYLIKTRGQQVTLSCSPISGHRSVSWYQQTPGQGLQFLFEYFSETQRNKGNFPGRFSGRQFSNSRSEMNVSTLELGDSALYLCASSLVGGDTGELFFGEGSRLTVL.

This clone has only one observation. J is TRBJ1-3 and V is TRBV7-3; D call uncertain. Per germline, CDR1 SGHTA and CDR2 FQGTGA. This CDR3 is built from 16 residues. V lost 0 bases and J 1 base, leaving 10 bases between the germline ends. CDR3 bases: TGTGCCAGCAGCTTAACCCCGCTGACTTCTGGAAACACCATATATTTT. Translating gives CASSLTPLTSGNTIYF.

The chain carries TRBV3-1 (or the pseudogene TRBV3-2) and TRBJ2-1, with no clear D. The CDR3 is made up of 14 amino acids. Germline lookup yields CDR1 LGHDT and CDR2 YNNKEL (reference sequence). With 4 bases removed from V and 9 bases from J, the gap between germline ends came to 16 bases. CDR3 sequence (DNA): TGTGCCAGCAGCCTATCCCTCCGTCGTAGTGAGCAGTTCTTC. Amino acid sequence: CASSLSLRRSEQFF.

This clone came up a few times. The chain has TRBV18 and TRBJ2-7, with 7 positions matching TRBD1. The CDR3 runs 13 residues. In germline, CDR1 is KGHSH, CDR2 LQKENI. Losses at the gene ends were 6 bases for V and 2 bases for J; bases not matched to a gene: 4. The CDR3: CASSPGTAYEQYF. CDR3 DNA sequence: TGTGCCAGCTCCCCCGGGACAGCCTACGAGCAGTACTTC. Based on the CDR3 plus reference TRBV18 and TRBJ2-7, the full variable domain is NAGVMQNPRHLVRRRGQEARLRCSPMKGHSHVYWYRQLPEEGLKFMVYLQKENIIDESGMPKERFSAEFPKEGPSILRIQQVVRGDSAAYFCASSPGTAYEQYFGPGTRLTVT.

V is TRBV19 and J is TRBJ1-1; 9 bases are shared with TRBD1. This CDR3 region has 14 residues. The germline gives CDR1 LNHDA, CDR2 SQIVND (reference sequence). Trimming removed 7 bases from V and 2 bases from J; junction bases left unmatched: 5. The CDR3, as DNA: TGTGCCAGTACTAGACAGGGGGTCAACACTGAAGCTTTCTTT. It encodes CASTRQGVNTEAFF.

The chain combines TRBV11-2 with TRBJ2-3, with TRBD1 matching over 8 bases. The CDR3 covers 15 residues. V shed 3 bases, J shed 4 bases, and the junction held 6 bases outside the gene matches. Germline CDR1 SGHAT, CDR2 FQNNGV. DNA for the CDR3: TGTGCCAGCAGCTTGACAGGGGCGTGGGCAGATACGCAGTATTTT. This encodes CASSLTGAWADTQYF.

CDR3: CASSQASWGPVDTEAFF. The CDR3 DNA reads as TGTGCCAGCAGCCAAGCATCTTGGGGGCCGGTGGACACTGAAGCTTTCTTT. The rearrangement uses TRBV3-1 (or the pseudogene TRBV3-2) and TRBJ1-1; D is perhaps TRBD1 (6 bases). Looked up from germline, CDR1 is LGHDT and CDR2 is YNNKEL (reference sequence). CDR3 length equals 17 residues. V gave up 1 base and J gave up 3 bases, with 18 bases separating them.